This entry lists 26 T cell receptor beta chains sequenced from one sample in a study of a mutant IDH1 vaccine in newly diagnosed glioma. Which antigens these TCRs recognize remains unknown. Time point specified: week 35, safety follow-up. Topical imiquimod was applied with each vaccine dose, which held 300 ug of mutant IDH1 20-mer peptide. Repertoires were generated with immunoSEQ multiplex PCR, while TCRdb's copy carries only in-frame clones and drops some. In the table there are 30,000 or so clones, roughly three quarters of which are singletons. This specimen was PBMCs, taken from a glioma patient whose treatment included an IDH1 peptide vaccine. The source is a woman between 25 and 40 years old with glioma. Some clones in this sample may be carry-over from other donors' samples.

This clone occurred once. The genes are TRBV7-2 and TRBJ2-7, with D unclear. Trimming removed 1 base at V and 7 bases at J, with 14 bases between. There are 14 residues in the CDR3. Germline CDR1 and CDR2: SGHTA and FQGNSA. The CDR3 is CASSLDGFRREQYF. In nucleotides, the CDR3 is TGTGCCAGCAGCTTAGATGGCTTTCGTCGGGAGCAGTACTTC.

The CDR3 DNA reads TGTGCCAGCAGCTTAGCGGTCAGGGCTGAAGCTTTCTTT. Its translation is CASSLAVRAEAFF. The chain joins TRBV7-6 to TRBJ1-1; possible D gene TRBD1, 5 bases. The CDR3 sequence is 13 residues long. In germline, CDR1 is SGHVS, CDR2 FNYEAQ. Trimming took 0 bases from V and 6 from J, leaving 8 bases between them.

The chain has TRBV15 and TRBJ2-7, with 7 bases fitting TRBD2. After removal of 0 bases from V and 1 base from J, the junction contained 9 bases not matched to a gene. The CDR3 sequence is 17 residues long. Per germline, CDR1 LNHNV and CDR2 YYDKDF (reference sequence). The CDR3 DNA reads TGTGCCACCAGCAGAGATTCAAGCGGGGCGCTGTCCTACGAGCAGTACTTC. Amino acids: CATSRDSSGALSYEQYF.

The rearrangement links TRBV27 to TRBJ2-2; TRBD2 matches at 9 bases. Looked up from germline, CDR1 is MNHEY and CDR2 is SMNVEV (reference sequence). V dropped 11 bases and J dropped 6; count of bases not matched to a gene: 1. The CDR3 totals 11 residues. DNA of the CDR3: TGTGCCGGCGGGAGGGCCGGGGAGCTGTTTTTT. It encodes CAGGRAGELFF.

The genes are TRBV6-1 and TRBJ2-7, with 7 nucleotides matching TRBD1. The CDR3 length is 12 residues. Germline V lookup: CDR1 MNHNS, CDR2 SASEGT. After removal of 6 bases from V and 3 bases from J, the junction contained 2 bases not matched to a gene. The CDR3 loop is CASSGTVYEQYF. The CDR3 DNA is TGTGCCAGCAGCGGGACAGTCTACGAGCAGTACTTC.

The V gene is TRBV2, the J gene TRBJ2-1, with D hard to call. The V and J ends lost 5 bases and 7 bases respectively, with 9 bases between them. CDR1 and CDR2 (germline): SNHLY, FYNNEI. The CDR3 is 12 amino acids. CDR3 sequence: CASSPAWNEQFF. The DNA of the CDR3 is TGTGCCAGCAGTCCCGCATGGAATGAGCAGTTCTTC. Looking up the rest from reference TRBV2 and TRBJ2-1 gives the full variable domain: EPEVTQTPSHQVTQMGQEVILRCVPISNHLYFYWYRQILGQKVEFLVSFYNNEISEKSEIFDDQFSVERPDGSNFTLKIRSTKLEDSAMYFCASSPAWNEQFFGPGTRLTVL.

The rearrangement uses TRBV27 and TRBJ1-1; 8 nucleotides line up with TRBD1. This CDR3 is 15 amino acids long. Germline V gives CDR1 MNHEY, CDR2 SMNVEV (reference sequence). V shed 0 bases and J 10 bases; nucleotides not matched to a gene: 10. The CDR3 DNA reads TGTGCCAGCAGTTTATCGATTGGTACAGGGGGATTAGCTTTCTTT. Encoded protein: CASSLSIGTGGLAFF.

V gene TRBV4-1 combines with J gene TRBJ2-1; a possible D gene is TRBD1 (5 bases). CDR1 is MGHRA and CDR2 is YSYEKL in the germline V gene. The CDR3 covers 18 residues. The V and J ends lost 4 bases and 6 bases respectively, with 25 bases between them. The CDR3 bases are TGCGCCAGCAGCCCCCCCCTGCGGCTAGGGGTGGGGATCAATGAGCAGTTCTTC. Translating gives CASSPPLRLGVGINEQFF.

This clone has only a few counts. The chain is built from TRBV1 and TRBJ2-5; the listed D gene, TRBD1, was not tested against the DNA. TRBV1 is shown as a pseudogene. The length of the CDR3 is 14 residues. CDR3 coding DNA: TGCACCAGCAGCCAGGACAGGGGGCAAGAGACCCAGTACTTC. This codes for CTSSQDRGQETQYF.

The chain links TRBV12-5 to TRBJ1-5; 12 nucleotides line up with TRBD1. Germline values: CDR1 LGHNT, CDR2 FRNRAP. The CDR3 sequence is 18 residues long. V lost 5 bases to trimming and J lost 3 bases; unmatched junction nucleotides: 11. The CDR3 DNA reads TGTGCTAGTGGTCCCGGGGACAGGGGGCTTATTTTCAATCAGCCCCAGCATTTT. It translates to CASGPGDRGLIFNQPQHF.

V usage is TRBV15 and J usage is TRBJ1-1, with a possible D match to TRBD1 (6 bases). This CDR3 has 14 amino acids. The V and J ends lost 3 bases and 5 bases respectively, with 13 bases between them. CDR1 is LNHNV and CDR2 is YYDKDF in the germline V gene (reference sequence). The DNA of the CDR3 is TGTGCCACCAGCAGTCGAGGGGGGAGGACTGAAGCTTTCTTT. It codes for CATSSRGGRTEAFF.

This clone was recorded only once. This chain links TRBV11-1 with TRBJ1-2; 8 bases line up with TRBD1. Germline loops: CDR1 SGHAT, CDR2 FQDESV (reference sequence). V shed 2 bases, J shed 2 bases, and the junction held 4 bases outside the gene matches. The CDR3 extends over 15 amino acids. The CDR3 DNA is TGTGCCAGCAGCTTATACCGGGACAGGAACTATGGCTACACCTTC. This gives the protein CASSLYRDRNYGYTF.

The genes are TRBV11-2 and TRBJ2-7; TRBD2 aligns across 8 bases. The CDR3 loop spans 15 amino acids. Germline lookup yields CDR1 SGHAT and CDR2 FQNNGV. V dropped 2 bases and J dropped 6; count of bases not matched to a gene: 9. The DNA for the CDR3 is TGTGCCAGCAGCTTAAGTGGCGGGAGGTCGGGCGAGCAGTACTTC. Encoded protein: CASSLSGGRSGEQYF.

The chain links TRBV29-1 to TRBJ2-1, with D unresolved. V was clipped by 2 bases and J by 5 bases, with 10 bases between them. Per the germline V gene, CDR1 is SQVTM and CDR2 is ANQGSEA. The CDR3 has 13 amino acids. The CDR3 sequence is CSVERSMNNEQFF. The CDR3 DNA reads as TGCAGCGTTGAAAGGTCCATGAACAATGAGCAGTTCTTC.

This chain links TRBV6-6 with TRBJ2-2, with unresolved D. Deletions cut 6 bases from V and 3 bases from J, with 5 bases between. CDR3 length equals 12 residues. The germline CDR1 and CDR2 sequences are MNHNY and SVGAGI (reference sequence). Written as DNA, the CDR3 is TGTGCCAGCAGCCCCGACACCGGGGAGCTGTTTTTT. Translating it yields CASSPDTGELFF.

The chain is built from TRBV6-1 and TRBJ1-2; 8 bases line up with TRBD1. In germline, CDR1 is MNHNS, CDR2 SASEGT. The V and J ends lost 2 bases and 7 bases, in that order; junction bases with no gene match: 15. This CDR3 has 17 residues. As DNA, the CDR3 is TGTGCCAGCAGTGAAACCAAACTAGGACAGGGACGTATTGGCTACACCTTC. The encoded protein is CASSETKLGQGRIGYTF.

The chain employs TRBV18 and TRBJ1-1; D perhaps matches TRBD1 (5 bases). Trimming removed 3 bases from V and 5 bases from J, with 13 bases in between. The CDR3 has 14 residues. Germline loops: CDR1 KGHSH, CDR2 LQKENI. In DNA, the CDR3 is TGTGCCAGCTCACCCGACAGAGGGAAGACTGAAGCTTTCTTT. Its protein product is CASSPDRGKTEAFF.

The chain combines TRBV6-1 with TRBJ1-4; D not resolved. CDR3 length equals 10 residues. Looked up from germline, CDR1 is MNHNS and CDR2 is SASEGT. Trimming took off 10 bases at V and 5 bases at J, with 5 bases between the two ends. The CDR3 reads CATGNEKLFF. In nucleotides, the CDR3 is TGTGCCACGGGAAATGAAAAACTGTTTTTT.

The chain couples TRBV7-9 to TRBJ1-5, with D tentatively TRBD1 (6 bases). CDR1 is SEHNR and CDR2 is FQNEAQ in the germline V gene (reference sequence). V was clipped by 5 bases and J by 9 bases, with 11 bases between them. The CDR3 sequence is 12 residues long. CDR3 sequence: CASSITQGPQHF. In nucleotides, the CDR3 is TGTGCCAGCAGCATAACACAGGGGCCCCAGCATTTT.

The rearrangement uses TRBV29-1 and TRBJ1-1; D might be TRBD1 (6 bases). Trimming pared 6 bases from V and 6 bases from J, leaving 14 bases between. Germline CDR1 and CDR2: SQVTM and ANQGSEA. The CDR3 extends over 12 amino acids. The CDR3 DNA is TGCAGCGTCCAACGGGACAAACCTGAAGCTTTCTTT. Translating it yields CSVQRDKPEAFF.

As regards this clone: One end of the junction does not line up with germline, which may come from a read error. The chain is built from TRBV6-1 and TRBJ2-3; TRBD1 is a possible D gene (5 bases). The CDR3 is 16 residues long. Germline V gives CDR1 MNHNS, CDR2 SASEGT. This CDR3 reads CASSEASLGAGDAQYF. For the CDR3, the DNA is TGTGCCAGCAGTGAAGCTTCTCTAGGGGCAGGAGATGCGCAGTATTTT.

This clone was seen a few times. The chain has TRBV5-6 and TRBJ2-2, with D perhaps matching TRBD2 (6 bases). The germline gives CDR1 SGHDT, CDR2 YYEEEE. The CDR3 has 16 residues. V lost 1 base and J lost 2, with 12 bases in between. The CDR3 reads CASSLSAGSNTGELFF. As DNA, the CDR3 is TGTGCCAGCAGCTTGTCAGCGGGTTCCAACACCGGGGAGCTGTTTTTT.

CDR3 coding DNA: TGTGCCAGCAGCCCGATGGGACTAGCGAGGGCAGATACGCAGTATTTT. It yields the protein CASSPMGLARADTQYF. The rearrangement joins TRBV5-4 to TRBJ2-3, with TRBD2 matching 10 bases. The germline V gene encodes CDR1 SGHNT and CDR2 YYREEE (reference sequence). V lost 4 bases and J lost 4; bases outside the gene matches: 9. This CDR3 comprises 16 residues.

This chain uses TRBV4-1 with TRBJ2-7; the match to TRBD2 covers 12 bases. There are 19 residues in the CDR3. Germline assignment: CDR1 MGHRA and CDR2 YSYEKL. J gave up 0 bases and V 1 base, and 10 bases lay outside the gene matches. Here the CDR3 DNA reads TGCGCCAGCAGCCAAGTCCCCCCACTAGCGGGAGGTCCCTCCTACGAGCAGTACTTC. Translated: CASSQVPPLAGGPSYEQYF.

A single count supports this clone. The V call is TRBV5-6, the J call TRBJ2-7; D ambiguous. Germline V CDR1 and CDR2: SGHDT, YYEEEE. V was shortened by 4 bases and J by 1 base, with 6 bases between the two germline ends. This CDR3 comprises 12 residues. CDR3 in amino acids: CASSDLSYEQYF. The CDR3, as DNA: TGTGCCAGCAGCGACCTGTCCTACGAGCAGTACTTC.

V and J are TRBV19 and TRBJ2-7; D gene ambiguous. Trimming shortened V by 3 bases and J by 1 base, and 10 bases separated the two germline ends. The germline gives CDR1 LNHDA, CDR2 SQIVND (reference sequence). This CDR3 region has 14 residues. CDR3 in amino acids: CASSILGTSYEQYF. CDR3 nucleotides: TGTGCCAGTAGTATTTTAGGCACTTCCTACGAGCAGTACTTC.